This is a list of T cell receptor beta chains from one sample in a study of blood T cell repertoires in COVID-19. Profiled with immunoSEQ multiplex PCR; TCRdb holds only in-frame clones, not every one. The table has around 24,000 clones, 85% to 90% seen once. Sequencing input: peripheral blood. All receptors come from a man aged 65 to 85 with acute or convalescent COVID-19. The CDR3 runs from the conserved cysteine through the conserved F or W. A D gene is named only where the DNA matches it firmly. Rows may omit the clone size; those that give it use once, few, many or a size class.

d_gene: NA
abundance: NA
j_gene: TRBJ1-3
v_gene: TRBV7-2
CDR3aa: CASSFSGGENTIYF
CDR3nt: TGTGCCAGCAGCTTTTCCGGGGGGGAAAACACCATATATTTT

d_gene: NA
abundance: NA
j_gene: TRBJ2-3
v_gene: TRBV23-1
CDR3aa: CASPIRKGTDTQYF
CDR3nt: TGCGCCAGCCCCATCAGGAAAGGCACAGATACGCAGTATTTT

d_gene: TRBD1
abundance: NA
j_gene: TRBJ1-5
v_gene: TRBV27
CDR3aa: CASSDRDPNQPQHF
CDR3nt: TGTGCCAGCAGCGACAGGGACCCCAATCAGCCCCAGCATTTT

d_gene: NA
abundance: NA
j_gene: TRBJ1-2
v_gene: TRBV5-1
CDR3aa: CASSPGDGYGYTF
CDR3nt: TGCGCCAGCAGCCCAGGGGACGGCTATGGCTACACCTTC

d_gene: NA
abundance: NA
j_gene: TRBJ2-1
v_gene: TRBV27
CDR3aa: CASSLVDTVRNEQFF
CDR3nt: TGTGCCAGCAGTTTAGTTGACACTGTGAGAAATGAGCAGTTCTTC

d_gene: TRBD2
abundance: NA
j_gene: TRBJ2-7
v_gene: TRBV5-1
CDR3aa: CASSLEAGGSSEQYF
CDR3nt: TGCGCCAGCAGCTTGGAGGCGGGAGGCTCCTCCGAGCAGTACTTC

d_gene: NA
abundance: NA
j_gene: TRBJ2-5
v_gene: TRBV2
CDR3aa: CASKDNQETQYF
CDR3nt: TGTGCCAGCAAGGACAACCAAGAGACCCAGTACTTC

d_gene: TRBD1
abundance: once
j_gene: TRBJ2-2
v_gene: TRBV3-1/TRBV3-2
CDR3aa: CASSQAGTGTGELFF
CDR3nt: TGTGCCAGCAGCCAAGCCGGGACAGGGACCGGGGAGCTGTTTTTT

d_gene: NA
abundance: once
j_gene: TRBJ2-4
v_gene: TRBV28
CDR3aa: CASSFRWAPPKNIQYF
CDR3nt: TGTGCCAGCAGTTTTAGGTGGGCCCCTCCCAAAAACATTCAGTACTTC

d_gene: NA
abundance: NA
j_gene: TRBJ1-2
v_gene: TRBV14
CDR3aa: CASSHAGGGYGYTF
CDR3nt: TGTGCCAGCAGCCATGCCGGGGGTGGCTATGGCTACACCTTC

d_gene: TRBD1
abundance: NA
j_gene: TRBJ1-6
v_gene: TRBV7-2
CDR3aa: CASSLAGTASPLHF
CDR3nt: TGTGCCAGCAGCTTAGCGGGGACAGCTTCACCCCTCCACTTT

d_gene: NA
abundance: once
j_gene: TRBJ1-5
v_gene: TRBV4-1
CDR3aa: CASSQGRVNQPQHF
CDR3nt: TGCGCCAGCAGCCAAGGAAGAGTTAACCAGCCCCAGCATTTT

d_gene: NA
abundance: NA
j_gene: TRBJ2-7
v_gene: TRBV4-2
CDR3aa: CASSQAPGVSYEQYF
CDR3nt: TGTGCCAGCAGCCAAGCACCGGGAGTATCCTACGAGCAGTACTTC

d_gene: NA
abundance: NA
j_gene: TRBJ2-6
v_gene: TRBV7-2
CDR3aa: CASSEDRASGANVLTF
CDR3nt: TGTGCCAGCAGCGAAGACAGAGCCTCTGGGGCCAACGTCCTGACTTTC

d_gene: NA
abundance: NA
j_gene: TRBJ1-6
v_gene: TRBV6-5
CDR3aa: CASSYGGGPLHF
CDR3nt: TGTGCCAGCAGTTACGGGGGCGGGCCCCTCCACTTT

d_gene: NA
abundance: NA
j_gene: TRBJ2-3
v_gene: TRBV7-9
CDR3aa: CASSLSGDTQYF
CDR3nt: TGTGCCAGCAGCTTGTCAGGGGATACGCAGTATTTT

d_gene: TRBD1
abundance: NA
j_gene: TRBJ2-2
v_gene: TRBV7-9
CDR3aa: CASSLLQGHTGELFF
CDR3nt: TGTGCCAGCAGCTTGTTACAGGGGCACACCGGGGAGCTGTTTTTT

d_gene: NA
abundance: NA
j_gene: TRBJ2-5
v_gene: TRBV5-1
CDR3aa: CASSLWGRETQYF
CDR3nt: TGCGCCAGCAGTTTGTGGGGGCGGGAGACCCAGTACTTC

d_gene: TRBD2
abundance: NA
j_gene: TRBJ2-4
v_gene: TRBV12-5
CDR3aa: CASGLGLAGFQYF
CDR3nt: TGTGCTAGTGGTTTGGGACTAGCGGGGTTTCAGTACTTC

d_gene: NA
abundance: NA
j_gene: TRBJ2-1
v_gene: TRBV11-3
CDR3aa: CASSLDERVAVNEQFF
CDR3nt: TGTGCCAGCAGCTTAGACGAAAGGGTAGCGGTTAATGAGCAGTTCTTC

d_gene: TRBD2
abundance: NA
j_gene: TRBJ2-5
v_gene: TRBV7-9
CDR3aa: CASSPSVSGAGETQYF
CDR3nt: TGTGCCAGCAGCCCATCGGTTAGCGGGGCTGGAGAGACCCAGTACTTC

d_gene: NA
abundance: once
j_gene: TRBJ1-5
v_gene: TRBV19
CDR3aa: CASSIGGPLNQPQHF
CDR3nt: TGTGCCAGTAGTATAGGGGGGCCCCTTAATCAGCCCCAGCATTTT

d_gene: NA
abundance: NA
j_gene: TRBJ2-1
v_gene: TRBV7-3
CDR3aa: CASSSDNSNEQFF
CDR3nt: TGTGCCAGCAGCTCAGATAATTCCAATGAGCAGTTCTTC

d_gene: TRBD1
abundance: NA
j_gene: TRBJ1-5
v_gene: TRBV4-1
CDR3aa: CASSQPGGVQPQHF
CDR3nt: TGCGCCAGCAGCCAGCCAGGGGGAGTTCAGCCCCAGCATTTT

d_gene: TRBD2
abundance: NA
j_gene: TRBJ2-7
v_gene: TRBV4-3
CDR3aa: CASSQQRGNSYEQYF
CDR3nt: TGCGCCAGCAGCCAACAGCGGGGAAACTCCTACGAGCAGTACTTC

d_gene: TRBD2
abundance: once
j_gene: TRBJ2-1
v_gene: TRBV9
CDR3aa: CASSVKLAGPNEQFF
CDR3nt: TGTGCCAGCAGCGTAAAACTAGCGGGGCCTAATGAGCAGTTCTTC

d_gene: TRBD1
abundance: NA
j_gene: TRBJ2-7
v_gene: TRBV27
CDR3aa: CASSQVGQRHPYEQYF
CDR3nt: TGTGCCAGCAGTCAAGTGGGACAGCGACATCCCTACGAGCAGTACTTC

d_gene: NA
abundance: NA
j_gene: TRBJ2-7
v_gene: TRBV7-9
CDR3aa: CASSPPSARWSYEQYF
CDR3nt: TGTGCCAGCAGCCCCCCCTCGGCTAGATGGTCCTACGAGCAGTACTTC

d_gene: NA
abundance: NA
j_gene: TRBJ1-2
v_gene: TRBV11-2
CDR3aa: CASSFDINYGYTF
CDR3nt: TGTGCCAGCAGCTTTGACATCAACTATGGCTACACCTTC

d_gene: NA
abundance: NA
j_gene: TRBJ1-3
v_gene: TRBV4-3
CDR3aa: CASSQDGRDGNTIYF
CDR3nt: TGCGCCAGCAGCCAAGATGGCAGGGATGGAAACACCATATATTTT